These 25 T cell receptor beta chains were sequenced from one sample in a study of T cell responses to AZD1222 COVID-19 vaccine. Clones were read by immunoSEQ multiplex PCR, and TCRdb kept only the in-frame ones, dropping some. Here the sample spans 95,000 to 100,000 clones, about 88% being singletons. Material: peripheral blood, obtained on day 0 of AZD1222 vaccination. The receptors stem from an adult in good health.

This clone was found once. The chain couples TRBV5-4 to TRBJ2-3; TRBD2 agrees at 13 bases. The CDR3 loop spans 15 amino acids. Trimming took 5 bases from V and 4 from J; bases not matched to a gene: 4. Germline V lookup: CDR1 SGHNT, CDR2 YYREEE (reference sequence). This CDR3 reads CASSWTSGSADTQYF. The CDR3 DNA follows: TGTGCCAGCAGTTGGACTAGCGGGAGCGCAGATACGCAGTATTTT.

V and J are TRBV5-4 and TRBJ1-2; 8 bases map to TRBD1. In germline, CDR1 is SGHNT, CDR2 YYREEE (reference sequence). The CDR3 totals 14 residues. J lost 8 bases, V lost 0 bases, and 6 bases had no gene match. The CDR3 reads CASSLGQGAGGYTF. DNA of the CDR3: TGTGCCAGCAGCTTGGGGCAGGGGGCAGGAGGCTACACCTTC.

V and J are TRBV5-1 and TRBJ2-7; D is unresolved. The V end was cut by 0 bases, the J end by 0 bases, with 10 bases between. Germline V lookup: CDR1 SGHRS, CDR2 YFSETQ. The CDR3 runs 15 residues. CDR3 sequence: CASSLDPASSYEQYF. The CDR3 nucleotides are TGCGCCAGCAGCTTGGATCCGGCTAGCTCCTACGAGCAGTACTTC.

The chain is built from TRBV18 and TRBJ2-7; TRBD1 matches at 9 bases. The CDR3 is made up of 15 amino acids. From germline, CDR1 is KGHSH and CDR2 LQKENI. Trimming removed 3 bases from V and 6 bases from J; junction bases left unmatched: 9. The CDR3 DNA is TGTGCCAGCTCACCTTCGCCAGACAGGGGGGCCGAGCAGTACTTC. Protein product: CASSPSPDRGAEQYF.

The chain combines TRBV29-1 with TRBJ1-4; 7 nucleotides agree with TRBD1. V shed 6 bases, J shed 6 bases, and the junction held 4 bases outside the gene matches. The CDR3 consists of 12 residues. CDR1 SQVTM and CDR2 ANQGSEA come from the germline V gene. The CDR3 region is CSVSTGYEKLFF. The CDR3 DNA reads TGCAGCGTATCGACAGGGTATGAAAAACTGTTTTTT.

CDR3: CASSLTGRGSSNYGYTF. The CDR3, as DNA: TGTGCCAGCAGCTTAACGGGGAGGGGCAGTTCTAACTATGGCTACACCTTC. The rearrangement uses TRBV7-3 and TRBJ1-2; D might be TRBD1 (5 bases). Trimming removed 0 bases at V and 0 bases at J, with 14 bases between. Germline V CDR1 and CDR2: SGHTA, FQGTGA. CDR3 length: 17 residues.

V usage is TRBV2 and J usage is TRBJ2-7; 9 bases are shared with TRBD2. Germline trimming cut 7 bases from V and 7 bases from J; bases unmatched to any gene: 8. The CDR3 has 13 residues. Germline CDR1 is SNHLY and CDR2 is FYNNEI. Here the CDR3 reads CASTREGLGEQYF. CDR3 nucleotide sequence: TGTGCCAGCACGCGGGAGGGGTTGGGAGAGCAGTACTTC.

The chain links TRBV27 to TRBJ2-3; D gene unclear. Between the trimmed V and J ends, which lost 2 bases and 0 bases, there was a span of 6 bases. This CDR3 comprises 14 residues. Germline V CDR1 and CDR2: MNHEY, SMNVEV (reference sequence). The CDR3 loop reads CASSLRPSTDTQYF. CDR3 DNA: TGTGCCAGCAGTTTACGGCCAAGCACAGATACGCAGTATTTT.

The chain uses TRBV2 and TRBJ1-2; D may be TRBD1 (5 bases). The germline gives CDR1 SNHLY, CDR2 FYNNEI. The CDR3 has 12 residues. Between the trimmed V and J ends, which lost 11 bases and 0 bases, there was a span of 10 bases. Written as DNA, the CDR3 is TGTGCCTGTCGACAGACTAACTATGGCTACACCTTC. As protein: CACRQTNYGYTF.

J is TRBJ1-3 and V is TRBV9, with 7 nucleotides matching TRBD1. The CDR3 is 15 residues long. The J segment lost 0 bases and the V segment lost 4 bases, leaving 4 bases of the junction unmatched. In germline, CDR1 is SGDLS, CDR2 YYNGEE. CDR3 sequence reads: CASSSRQGSGNTIYF. CDR3 nucleotide sequence: TGTGCCAGCAGCTCCCGACAGGGCTCTGGAAACACCATATATTTT.

This sequence joins TRBV6-5 and TRBJ1-6, with 9 bases fitting TRBD1. The CDR3 is made up of 14 amino acids. Germline values: CDR1 MNHEY, CDR2 SVGAGI. V lost 7 bases, J lost 9 bases, and 7 bases stayed unmatched. The CDR3 spells CASTPGQGISPLHF. CDR3 coding DNA: TGTGCCAGCACTCCGGGACAGGGAATTTCACCCCTCCACTTT.

The V call is TRBV5-1, the J call TRBJ1-3; D remains unclear. Per the germline V gene, CDR1 is SGHRS and CDR2 is YFSETQ. V was pared by 0 bases and J by 0 bases, with 7 bases between. The CDR3 extends over 15 amino acids. CDR3 DNA: TGCGCCAGCAGCTTGGATCCGGGCTCTGGAAACACCATATATTTT. It yields the protein CASSLDPGSGNTIYF.

This chain uses TRBV11-1 with TRBJ2-7; 9 bases line up with TRBD2. With 2 bases clipped from V and 2 bases from J, the junction kept 4 bases outside the gene matches. The germline V gene encodes CDR1 SGHAT and CDR2 FQDESV (reference sequence). This CDR3 has 15 amino acids. The CDR3 here is CASSLSPSGTYEQYF. The CDR3 region has the DNA TGTGCCAGCAGCTTAAGTCCTAGCGGGACCTACGAGCAGTACTTC.

The chain recombines TRBV7-9 with TRBJ2-1; TRBD1 matches 8 bases. The CDR3 consists of 16 residues. Germline V gene lookup returns CDR1 SEHNR and CDR2 FQNEAQ (reference sequence). V was pared by 5 bases and J by 3 bases, with 9 bases of the junction left unmatched. The CDR3 spells CASSPRTGKSYNEQFF. The CDR3, as DNA: TGTGCCAGCAGCCCCCGGACAGGGAAGAGCTACAATGAGCAGTTCTTC.

The chain combines TRBV9 with TRBJ2-7, with 7 bases identical to TRBD2. V was pared by 4 bases and J by 0 bases, with 4 bases of the junction left unmatched. In germline, CDR1 is SGDLS, CDR2 YYNGEE. The CDR3 has 14 residues. The CDR3 DNA follows: TGTGCCAGCAGCCCCCGGGACTACTCCTACGAGCAGTACTTC. Translating it yields CASSPRDYSYEQYF.

The chain recombines TRBV28 with TRBJ1-5, with a possible D match to TRBD1 (5 bases). Per the germline V gene, CDR1 is MDHEN and CDR2 is SYDVKM. Deletions cut 2 bases from V and 1 base from J, with 9 bases between. CDR3 length: 15 amino acids. This chain's CDR3 is CASSLLWGSNQPQHF. Written as DNA, the CDR3 is TGTGCCAGCAGTTTACTGTGGGGCAGCAATCAGCCCCAGCATTTT.

This clone showed up just a few times. This chain connects TRBV7-8 to TRBJ2-1; no definite D call. This CDR3 region has 12 residues. V was clipped by 1 base and J by 12 bases, with 10 bases between them. The germline CDR1 and CDR2 sequences are SGHVS and FQNEAQ. The CDR3 protein is CASSLGADWQFF. CDR3 coding DNA: TGTGCCAGCAGCTTAGGGGCGGATTGGCAGTTCTTC.

This clone was counted a single time. V usage is TRBV5-1 and J usage is TRBJ2-1; D is possibly TRBD1 or TRBD2 (5 bases each). The CDR3 length is 14 residues. Germline CDR1 SGHRS, CDR2 YFSETQ. Deletions cut 5 bases from V and 7 bases from J, with 16 bases between. The CDR3 DNA sequence: TGCGCCAGCAGTCCCGGGACCTTTTTGAATGAGCAGTTCTTC. This gives the protein CASSPGTFLNEQFF.

The chain couples TRBV29-1 to TRBJ2-5; no clear D gene. CDR1 and CDR2 (germline): SQVTM, ANQGSEA. The CDR3 is 15 amino acids. V lost 1 base, J lost 9 bases, and 21 bases lay in between. The CDR3 DNA sequence: TGCAGCGTTGAAGTAGGCGACGGGCGGCTACCGGCCCAGTACTTC. Protein: CSVEVGDGRLPAQYF. The full variable domain, completed using reference TRBV29-1 and TRBJ2-5, is SAVISQKPSRDICQRGTSLTIQCQVDSQVTMMFWYRQQPGQSLTLIATANQGSEATYESGFVIDKFPISRPNLTFSTLTVSNMSPEDSSIYLCSVEVGDGRLPAQYFGPGTRLLVL.

The chain couples TRBV3-1 (or the pseudogene TRBV3-2) to TRBJ2-3; D might be TRBD1 (6 bases). V lost 4 bases and J lost 2, with 10 bases in between. The V gene's germline CDR1 is LGHDT and CDR2 YNNKEL (reference sequence). The CDR3 runs to 14 residues. This CDR3 reads CASSLWTATDTQYF. CDR3 bases: TGTGCCAGCAGCCTCTGGACAGCCACAGATACGCAGTATTTT.

This clone was detected only a few times. The chain joins TRBV28 to TRBJ1-5, with no clear D. Looked up from germline, CDR1 is MDHEN and CDR2 is SYDVKM. The CDR3 spans 13 residues. V was cut by 3 bases and J by 1 base, with 4 bases left in between. CDR3 in DNA: TGTGCCAGCAGTTTGGACAGCAATCAGCCCCAGCATTTT. This encodes CASSLDSNQPQHF.

The J gene is TRBJ2-2, the V gene TRBV20-1; 15 nucleotides match TRBD2. Trimming cost V 3 bases and J 5 bases; bases outside gene matches: 7. CDR3 length: 17 residues. CDR1 and CDR2 (germline): DFQATT, SNEGSKA (reference sequence). CDR3 sequence: CSASPYGLAGGTGELFF. The CDR3 coding sequence is TGCAGTGCTAGTCCATACGGACTAGCGGGAGGGACCGGGGAGCTGTTTTTT.

This sequence joins TRBV28 and TRBJ1-4; the D is unclear. From germline, CDR1 is MDHEN and CDR2 SYDVKM. The V and J ends lost 6 bases and 3 bases respectively, with 14 bases between them. The CDR3 totals 15 residues. Here the CDR3 DNA reads TGTGCCAGCAGCCCCCGCCCCTGGGCTAATGAAAAACTGTTTTTT. Translating gives CASSPRPWANEKLFF.

Remarks on this clone: This sample includes further DNA sequences coding for the same CDR3. V and J are TRBV5-1 and TRBJ1-3; D may be TRBD1 (5 bases). V shed 1 base and J shed 0 bases, with 8 bases lying between them. The CDR3 has 15 residues. Germline values: CDR1 SGHRS, CDR2 YFSETQ. CDR3 loop: CASSLRGDSGNTIYF. The CDR3 region has the DNA TGCGCCAGCAGCTTGAGGGGTGACTCTGGAAACACCATATATTTT.

The genes are TRBV10-1 and TRBJ2-2; maybe TRBD2 (6 bases). This CDR3 is built from 14 residues. Per germline, CDR1 WNHNN and CDR2 SYGVQD (reference sequence). Trimming pared 6 bases from V and 4 bases from J, leaving 12 bases between. The CDR3 DNA sequence: TGCGCCAGCAGACAGTTTAGCGGCACCGGGGAGCTGTTTTTT. Translation: CASRQFSGTGELFF.